This is a list of T cell receptor beta chains from one sample in a study of blood T cell repertoires in COVID-19. Profiling relied on immunoSEQ multiplex PCR, and the TCRdb table lists in-frame clones only, not all of them. The data hold 240,000 or so clones, with 75% to 90% observed a single time. Source material: peripheral blood. These receptor sequences come from a man in his fifties or sixties who had recovered from COVID-19. Both conserved end residues are trimmed from each CDR3.

13 | TRBV30 | AWSVSGGIRETQY
13 | TRBV3-1/TRBV3-2 | ASSHRTVESSPLH
13 | TRBV19 | ASSIRRGGTGELF
13 | TRBV5-1 | ASSLAGTENSPLH
13 | TRBV6-5 | ASSSSRGMNTEAF
13 | TRBV3-1/TRBV3-2 | ASSHRGLAADTQY
13 | TRBV6-1 | ASSEAPGVFGEQF
12 | TRBV10-2 | ASRPAGADSPLH
13 | TRBV19 | ASSRGGQRTYEQY
13 | TRBV11-2 | ASSVNRANTGELF
13 | TRBV9 | ASSAIQGGNSPLH
12 | TRBV5-8 | ASSGRDTNYEQY
12 | TRBV28 | ASTIPISGVGYT
13 | TRBV3-1/TRBV3-2 | ASSLADRSNEKLF
13 | TRBV24-1 | ATSDPGHPNYGYT
11 | TRBV6-5 | ASTGGENQPQH
11 | TRBV18 | ASSPVAGAPLH
10 | TRBV2 | ASSREDGPQH
13 | TRBV6-6 | ASSYIHRGLGEQY
15 | TRBV5-1 | ASSLSPPGEGGNTIY
11 | TRBV6-5 | ASSYRQGETQY
13 | TRBV11-2 | ASSGRDRVSETQY
13 | TRBV5-4 | ASSMVGQGRDGYT
13 | TRBV7-9 | ASTNTGGPGNTIY
13 | TRBV5-4 | ASSSSGGTYNEQF
15 | TRBV20-1 | SASLLGLAGVFGEQF
12 | TRBV5-4 | ASSFDRDFYGYT
14 | TRBV18 | ASSPTTGTSGNTIY
15 | TRBV19 | ASAITHTQGWEYGYT
12 | TRBV11-2 | ASSRWTAGGEAF
12 | TRBV5-1 | ASSLGNNHQPQH
14 | TRBV21-1 | ASSKEDRGAPNEQY
13 | TRBV6-5 | ASDDRGSLVQPQH
12 | TRBV4-1 | ASSHPGHPYEQY
14 | TRBV3-1/TRBV3-2 | ASSKARTGVQDTQY
14 | TRBV5-6 | ASRAPDRPANYGYT
11 | TRBV3-1/TRBV3-2 | ASSHRQGGGYT
12 | TRBV3-1/TRBV3-2 | ASSQESRSDGYT
12 | TRBV30 | AWRLAGVQDTQY
12 | TRBV2 | ASSEALSGSPLH
14 | TRBV2 | ASSVRGGGSTDTQY
16 | TRBV7-6 | ASSLGSGGASNTGELF
12 | TRBV18 | ASSPVQEGDTQY
10 | TRBV30 | AWSTGLNTQY
13 | TRBV5-8 | ASSLEAGHLDEQF
11 | TRBV6-5 | ASRGLTVNEQF
12 | TRBV11-2 | ASSLLAHTGELF
10 | TRBV18 | ASSSTVYEQY
9 | TRBV29-1 | SVGAGGPIY
15 | TRBV11-2 | ASSLALNREIYNEQF
14 | TRBV19 | ASRNPPQTKNEKLF
11 | TRBV6-6 | ASSYGRDTEAF
13 | TRBV12-2 | ASRPRGLRSEKLF
12 | TRBV10-3 | AIRRQGPNSPLH